The 27 T cell receptor beta chains listed next were all sequenced from one sample in a study of T cells in localized non-small cell lung cancer. Clones were read by immunoSEQ multiplex PCR, and TCRdb kept only the in-frame ones, dropping some. The repertoire holds tens of thousands of clones, with about nine tenths as singletons. Sequenced material: peripheral blood, taken before any cancer treatment. Receptors originate from a woman aged 35 to 75 with stage I lung adenocarcinoma.

This clone was detected only a few times. This sequence joins TRBV4-3 and TRBJ2-3; maybe TRBD2 (5 bases). This CDR3 comprises 15 residues. The V end was cut by 6 bases, the J end by 2 bases, with 15 bases between. Looked up from germline, CDR1 is LGHNA and CDR2 is YSLEER. The CDR3 loop reads CASSLTDGNTDTQYF. The CDR3 DNA sequence: TGCGCCAGCAGTCTTACCGACGGGAACACAGATACGCAGTATTTT.

V usage is TRBV9 and J usage is TRBJ2-2; 10 nucleotides line up with TRBD1. In germline, CDR1 is SGDLS, CDR2 YYNGEE. V dropped 2 bases and J dropped 4; count of bases not matched to a gene: 5. This CDR3 comprises 16 residues. This CDR3 is CASSVRDRGITGELFF. The CDR3 nucleotides are TGTGCCAGCAGCGTTCGGGACAGGGGAATCACCGGGGAGCTGTTTTTT.

The chain is built from TRBV9 and TRBJ1-6; D unresolved. V lost 2 bases, J lost 8 bases, and 5 bases lay in between. Germline V gene sequence: CDR1 SGDLS, CDR2 YYNGEE. This CDR3 has 12 residues. CDR3: CASSVSDSPLHF. The CDR3 DNA reads TGTGCCAGCAGCGTCTCGGATTCACCCCTCCACTTT.

CDR3 nucleotide sequence: TGTGCCAGCAGCACACGGGAGTATGGGGTTACTGGCAATCAGCCCCAGCATTTT. Translated, it gives CASSTREYGVTGNQPQHF. The genes are TRBV7-8 and TRBJ1-5; no definite D call. The germline V and J ends were trimmed by 5 bases and 2 bases, with 22 bases remaining between them. The CDR3 extends over 18 amino acids. Germline-derived CDR1 and CDR2 are SGHVS and FQNEAQ.

The rearrangement joins TRBV13 to TRBJ2-3, with 9 bases aligning to TRBD2. The V gene's germline CDR1 is PRHDT and CDR2 FYEKMQ (reference sequence). With V trimmed by 1 base and J by 4 bases, 3 bases remained unmatched. There are 15 residues in the CDR3. The CDR3 sequence: CASSLVAGVADTQYF. CDR3 bases: TGTGCCAGCAGCTTAGTAGCGGGGGTTGCAGATACGCAGTATTTT. The full variable domain, in which reference TRBV13 and TRBJ2-3 provide the parts outside the CDR3, is AAGVIQSPRHLIKEKRETATLKCYPIPRHDTVYWYQQGPGQDPQFLISFYEKMQSDKGSIPDRFSAQQFSDYHSELNMSSLELGDSALYFCASSLVAGVADTQYFGPGTRLTVL.

V and J are TRBV13 and TRBJ2-5; the D is unclear. This CDR3 has 12 residues. Germline CDR1 is PRHDT and CDR2 is FYEKMQ (reference sequence). The V and J ends lost 5 bases and 4 bases respectively, with 8 bases between them. The CDR3: CASSQTTETQYF. The DNA for the CDR3 is TGTGCCAGCAGCCAAACAACAGAGACCCAGTACTTC.

The rearrangement joins TRBV6-1 to TRBJ1-2, with a tentative D call TRBD1 (6 bases). V was shortened by 1 base and J by 4 bases, with 16 bases between the two germline ends. Germline V gives CDR1 MNHNS, CDR2 SASEGT. The CDR3 loop spans 16 amino acids. CDR3 DNA: TGTGCCAGCAGTGAAGTGGACAGTCGCCGAGCCTATGGCTACACCTTC. This gives the protein CASSEVDSRRAYGYTF.

The chain recombines TRBV15 with TRBJ2-5, with 9 bases fitting TRBD1. Germline V gives CDR1 LNHNV, CDR2 YYDKDF (reference sequence). The CDR3 spans 14 residues. With 5 bases clipped from V and 5 bases from J, the junction kept 6 bases outside the gene matches. The CDR3 bases are TGTGCCACCAGCCGAAGACAGGGGGATGAGACCCAGTACTTC. Its translation: CATSRRQGDETQYF.

The chain joins TRBV19 to TRBJ2-1, with D possibly matching TRBD2 (6 bases). The germline CDR1 and CDR2 sequences are LNHDA and SQIVND (reference sequence). Trimming cost V 2 bases and J 3 bases, with 14 bases left between them. The CDR3 is 16 amino acids. The CDR3 coding sequence is TGTGCCAGTAGTATAAACGTAGCGGAGGTCTACAATGAGCAGTTCTTC. Translated: CASSINVAEVYNEQFF.

The CDR3 region has the DNA TGTGCCAGCAGCCCGGGACAGGGGGTACACGAGCAGTACTTC. Encoded protein: CASSPGQGVHEQYF. The chain joins TRBV14 to TRBJ2-7; 11 bases agree with TRBD1. V gave up 4 bases and J gave up 5 bases; unmatched junction bases: 4. The CDR3 spans 14 residues. Germline V gene sequence: CDR1 SGHDN, CDR2 FVKESK.

V is TRBV7-9 and J is TRBJ1-2, with D hard to call. In germline, CDR1 is SEHNR, CDR2 FQNEAQ (reference sequence). This CDR3 has 15 residues. V lost 5 bases and J 0 bases, leaving 13 bases between the germline ends. The CDR3 coding sequence is TGTGCCAGCAGCCCCCGTATTGAGCCTAACTATGGCTACACCTTC. This sequence encodes CASSPRIEPNYGYTF.

In DNA, the CDR3 is TGTGCCATCAGTGATCAGGGCGGGGGACCCTCCTACGAGCAGTACTTC. Its protein product is CAISDQGGGPSYEQYF. The chain couples TRBV10-3 to TRBJ2-7, with 7 nucleotides matching TRBD2. The V and J ends lost 3 bases and 0 bases, in that order; junction bases with no gene match: 8. This CDR3 comprises 16 residues. Germline CDR1 is ENHRY and CDR2 is SYGVKD.

This chain connects TRBV5-4 to TRBJ2-2; 8 bases match TRBD2. Trimming took 4 bases from V and 1 from J; bases not matched to a gene: 6. Germline assignment: CDR1 SGHNT and CDR2 YYREEE (reference sequence). The CDR3 loop spans 16 amino acids. The CDR3 loop is CASSRGGTMNTGELFF. As DNA, the CDR3 is TGTGCCAGCAGCCGGGGGGGCACCATGAACACCGGGGAGCTGTTTTTT.

Here the CDR3 reads CASSIWAAGANTGELFF. The CDR3 nucleotides are TGTGCCAGTAGTATTTGGGCTGCAGGGGCGAACACCGGGGAGCTGTTTTTT. This sequence joins TRBV19 and TRBJ2-2, with D maybe TRBD1 (6 bases). Germline V gene data show CDR1 as LNHDA and CDR2 as SQIVND (reference sequence). The V and J ends lost 3 bases and 0 bases respectively, with 14 bases between them. The CDR3 consists of 17 residues.

The chain links TRBV11-3 to TRBJ2-1; D is unclear. The V end lost 4 bases, the J end lost 10 bases, and 14 bases lay between the germline ends. The CDR3 length is 13 residues. Germline CDR1 and CDR2: SGHNT and YENEEA. The CDR3 coding sequence is TGTGCCAGCAGCTCCGGACGGGCCTTAGAGCAGTTCTTC. Protein product: CASSSGRALEQFF. Full variable domain (missing parts from reference TRBV11-3 and TRBJ2-1): EAGVVQSPRYKIIEKKQPVAFWCNPISGHNTLYWYLQNLGQGPELLIRYENEEAVDDSQLPKDRFSAERLKGVDSTLKIQPAELGDSAVYLCASSSGRALEQFFGPGTRLTVL.

The chain is built from TRBV9 and TRBJ2-3, with TRBD2 identical over 11 bases. This CDR3 comprises 15 residues. V dropped 5 bases and J dropped 3; count of bases not matched to a gene: 5. CDR1 is SGDLS and CDR2 is YYNGEE in the germline V gene. Here the CDR3 DNA reads TGTGCCAGCAGTTTAGCGGGGGGGCAGACAGATACGCAGTATTTT. Protein sequence: CASSLAGGQTDTQYF.

The rearrangement joins TRBV7-9 to TRBJ1-2, with TRBD1 identical over 9 bases. Per germline, CDR1 SEHNR and CDR2 FQNEAQ (reference sequence). The CDR3 is 15 amino acids. Trimming at V came to 6 bases and at J to 7 bases, leaving 12 bases not matched to a gene. The CDR3 here is CASSSTGTGKIGYTF. The CDR3 DNA reads as TGTGCCAGCAGTTCAACCGGGACAGGGAAAATTGGCTACACCTTC. Filled out from reference TRBV7-9 and TRBJ1-2, the complete variable domain reads DTGVSQNPRHKITKRGQNVTFRCDPISEHNRLYWYRQTLGQGPEFLTYFQNEAQLEKSRLLSDRFSAERPKGSFSTLEIQRTEQGDSAMYLCASSSTGTGKIGYTFGSGTRLTVV.

The CDR3 sequence: CASSLEASGGTRGNEQFF. CDR3 sequence (DNA): TGTGCCAGCAGCTTAGAGGCTAGCGGGGGGACCAGGGGGAATGAGCAGTTCTTC. The chain links TRBV7-6 to TRBJ2-1; TRBD2 matches at 11 bases. Trimming cost V 1 base and J 7 bases; bases outside gene matches: 12. The CDR3 is 18 amino acids. The germline gives CDR1 SGHVS, CDR2 FNYEAQ.

The gene calls are TRBV7-9 and TRBJ2-2; D is unclear. This CDR3 has 13 residues. Germline CDR1 reads SEHNR; CDR2 reads FQNEAQ (reference sequence). Trimming took 5 bases from V and 4 from J, leaving 8 bases between them. This CDR3 is CASSPRTTGELFF. CDR3 nucleotide sequence: TGTGCCAGCAGCCCAAGGACCACCGGGGAGCTGTTTTTT.

This chain joins TRBV5-1 and TRBJ2-3, with TRBD2 matching over 7 bases. CDR1 and CDR2 (germline): SGHRS, YFSETQ. The CDR3 extends over 16 amino acids. The junction had 7 bases not matched to a gene; V was cut back by 3 bases and J by 0 bases. CDR3 loop: CASSYGLVASTDTQYF. The CDR3 DNA follows: TGCGCCAGCAGCTACGGACTAGTAGCTAGCACAGATACGCAGTATTTT.

The V call is TRBV5-6, the J call TRBJ1-1; no firm D call. V was trimmed by 2 bases and J by 3 bases, leaving 11 bases between them. Germline V gives CDR1 SGHDT, CDR2 YYEEEE. CDR3 size: 14 residues. The CDR3 here is CASSFTTGDTEAFF. In DNA form, the CDR3 reads TGTGCCAGCAGCTTTACGACCGGGGACACTGAAGCTTTCTTT.

This clone showed up just once. The V call is TRBV7-2, the J call TRBJ1-3; D is uncertain. With 6 bases removed from V and 3 bases from J, the gap between germline ends came to 12 bases. Looked up from germline, CDR1 is SGHTA and CDR2 is FQGNSA. The CDR3 spans 14 residues. CDR3 sequence: CASSPRVYGNTIYF. In nucleotides, the CDR3 is TGTGCCAGCAGTCCTAGGGTATATGGAAACACCATATATTTT.

The rearrangement uses TRBV7-9 and TRBJ2-5; D uncertain. CDR1 and CDR2 (germline): SEHNR, FQNEAQ (reference sequence). Trimming cost V 0 bases and J 4 bases, with 0 bases left between them. CDR3 length: 11 amino acids. CDR3 DNA: TGTGCCAGCAGCTTAGCAGAGACCCAGTACTTC. Protein: CASSLAETQYF.

CDR3 DNA sequence: TGCGCCAGCAGCCAAGCCGTCTACAATGAGCAGTTCTTC. Amino acids: CASSQAVYNEQFF. V gene TRBV4-3 combines with J gene TRBJ2-1; no clear D. CDR3 length: 13 amino acids. The germline CDR1 and CDR2 sequences are LGHNA and YSLEER. V gave up 1 base and J gave up 3 bases, with 4 bases separating them.

The gene calls are TRBV10-3 and TRBJ1-6; unclear D gene. Trimming removed 9 bases at V and 0 bases at J, with 18 bases between. Looked up from germline, CDR1 is ENHRY and CDR2 is SYGVKD. There are 17 residues in the CDR3. This CDR3 is CAISRAREGSYNSPLHF. The CDR3 bases are TGTGCCATATCAAGGGCACGGGAGGGCTCCTATAATTCACCCCTCCACTTT.

This chain uses TRBV11-3 with TRBJ2-1, with TRBD2 identical over 12 bases. Germline CDR1 is SGHNT and CDR2 is YENEEA. The V segment lost 5 bases and the J segment 9 bases; nucleotides outside the gene matches: 5. The CDR3 covers 14 residues. The CDR3 nucleotides are TGTGCCAGCAGCCCTAGCGGGGGGGCATCTGAGCAGTTCTTC. The encoded protein is CASSPSGGASEQFF.

The chain carries TRBV11-2 and TRBJ2-7, with 12 bases that match TRBD2. The junction had 5 bases not matched to a gene; V was cut back by 5 bases and J by 3 bases. CDR1 is SGHAT, CDR2 FQNNGV, per germline. This CDR3 is built from 15 residues. This chain's CDR3 is CASSRLAGDHYEQYF. The CDR3, as DNA: TGTGCCAGCAGCCGACTAGCGGGGGACCACTACGAGCAGTACTTC.